Each of the 22 T cell receptor beta chains below was sequenced from the same sample in a study of beta chain features in type 1 diabetes. cDNA synthesis used the whole RNA isolate, giving expressed TCRB sequences. Assay used: immunoSEQ multiplex PCR; TCRdb lists only in-frame clones, some missing. The sample holds under 950,000 clones, roughly a sixth seen once. Sequenced: naive CD4+ T cells from blood. These receptors were collected from a woman aged 18 to 35 in good health.

The chain couples TRBV5-1 to TRBJ2-4; 7 bases are a match to TRBD2. The germline gives CDR1 SGHRS, CDR2 YFSETQ. CDR3 length: 12 amino acids. The J segment lost 6 bases and the V segment lost 4 bases, leaving 1 base of the junction unmatched. The CDR3 region is CASSPGGNIQYF. The CDR3 bases are TGCGCCAGCAGCCCGGGGGGAAACATTCAGTACTTC.

This clone was observed a few times. The V gene is TRBV4-3, the J gene TRBJ2-2, with unresolved D. Trimming removed 4 bases at V and 1 base at J, with 10 bases between. Germline V gene data show CDR1 as LGHNA and CDR2 as YSLEER. CDR3 length: 15 residues. This CDR3 reads CASSLYLVNTGELFF. The CDR3, as DNA: TGCGCCAGCAGCCTTTACCTCGTGAACACCGGGGAGCTGTTTTTT.

This clone was found a few times. V and J are TRBV28 and TRBJ1-4; no definite D call. The CDR3 is made up of 12 amino acids. CDR1 is MDHEN and CDR2 is SYDVKM in the germline V gene. V gave up 8 bases and J gave up 8 bases, with 12 bases separating them. CDR3 protein: CASANPGEKLFF. In nucleotides, the CDR3 is TGTGCCAGCGCCAACCCGGGAGAAAAACTGTTTTTT.

The rearrangement uses TRBV7-2 and TRBJ1-1, with D unclear. This CDR3 has 13 residues. The V end lost 5 bases, the J end lost 4 bases, and 11 bases lay between the germline ends. The germline V gene encodes CDR1 SGHTA and CDR2 FQGNSA. Here the CDR3 reads CASSASGGTEAFF. The CDR3 DNA is TGTGCCAGCAGCGCCTCGGGTGGCACTGAAGCTTTCTTT.

This chain joins TRBV6-5 and TRBJ2-7, with D tentatively TRBD2 (6 bases). Germline CDR1 and CDR2: MNHEY and SVGAGI. CDR3 length equals 13 residues. Trimming shortened V by 5 bases and J by 3 bases, and 11 bases separated the two germline ends. The CDR3 DNA sequence: TGTGCCAGCAGTGCGGGAATCCTCTACGAGCAGTACTTC. It codes for CASSAGILYEQYF.

The chain has TRBV5-1 and TRBJ2-7; TRBD2 matches at 12 bases. CDR1 SGHRS and CDR2 YFSETQ come from the germline V gene. V was pared by 0 bases and J by 9 bases, with 7 bases of the junction left unmatched. This CDR3 has 15 residues. The CDR3 coding sequence is TGCGCCAGCAGCTTGGGGACTAGCGGGATAGGCGGGCAGTACTTC. Translating gives CASSLGTSGIGGQYF.

J is TRBJ2-3 and V is TRBV29-1, with D maybe TRBD2 (5 bases). The V and J ends lost 6 bases and 8 bases respectively, with 21 bases between them. The germline gives CDR1 SQVTM, CDR2 ANQGSEA. This CDR3 has 14 residues. CDR3 in amino acids: CSVGVTSGEATQYF. DNA for the CDR3: TGCAGCGTCGGAGTCACTAGTGGGGAAGCTACGCAGTATTTT.

This clone was recorded a few times. The sample holds other DNA sequences that translate to the same CDR3. The chain is built from TRBV7-2 and TRBJ2-3, with D perhaps matching TRBD1 or TRBD2 (5 bases each). Looked up from germline, CDR1 is SGHTA and CDR2 is FQGNSA. V shed 0 bases and J shed 6 bases, with 10 bases lying between them. CDR3 size: 14 residues. CDR3 nucleotide sequence: TGTGCCAGCAGCTTAGCCTCAGGGACGGATACGCAGTATTTT. Encoded protein: CASSLASGTDTQYF.

The gene calls are TRBV18 and TRBJ1-4; 8 nucleotides agree with TRBD1. The V gene's germline CDR1 is KGHSH and CDR2 LQKENI. The CDR3 totals 15 residues. J was trimmed by 3 bases and V by 3 bases; bases with no gene match: 3. For the CDR3, the DNA is TGTGCCAGCTCACCGCCACAGGGGGCTAATGAAAAACTGTTTTTT. It translates to CASSPPQGANEKLFF.

This clone was recorded a few times. The J gene is TRBJ2-7, the V gene TRBV28, with D possibly matching TRBD2 (5 bases). This CDR3 spans 13 amino acids. The V end was cut by 2 bases, the J end by 7 bases, with 12 bases between. CDR1 is MDHEN, CDR2 SYDVKM, per germline. The CDR3 sequence is CASSLNLRDEQYF. The CDR3, as DNA: TGTGCCAGCAGTTTAAATCTCCGGGATGAGCAGTACTTC.

This clone came up once. The V gene is TRBV7-6, the J gene TRBJ2-1; 7 bases align to TRBD2. This CDR3 spans 16 amino acids. In germline, CDR1 is SGHVS, CDR2 FNYEAQ. V gave up 6 bases and J gave up 6 bases; unmatched junction bases: 14. The CDR3 bases are TGTGCCAGCAGTGACTGGGGGGGAGGGCCAGGCAATGAGCAGTTCTTC. It specifies CASSDWGGGPGNEQFF.

This clone was seen more than once but under ten times. The chain carries TRBV29-1 and TRBJ2-3; 9 bases are a match to TRBD1. CDR3 length: 13 amino acids. The germline CDR1 and CDR2 sequences are SQVTM and ANQGSEA. V shed 7 bases, J shed 5 bases, and the junction held 7 bases outside the gene matches. The CDR3 nucleotides read TGCAGCGCCAGGACAGGGGTGCAAGATACGCAGTATTTT. Protein product: CSARTGVQDTQYF.

This clone was picked up a small number of times. This chain connects TRBV21-1 to TRBJ2-7. TRBV21-1 is a listed pseudogene. The CDR3 is 14 residues long. The chain's CDR3 is CASSKHNVRYEQYF. The CDR3 coding sequence is TGTGCCAGCAGCAAACATAACGTAAGGTACGAGCAGTACTTC.

The chain links TRBV28 to TRBJ2-2, with 7 bases aligning to TRBD1. Trimming took 5 bases from V and 16 from J; bases not matched to a gene: 7. Germline V gene data show CDR1 as MDHEN and CDR2 as SYDVKM. The CDR3 is 11 amino acids. The CDR3 spells CASSTSRGSFF. CDR3 bases: TGTGCCAGCAGTACATCCAGGGGGTCGTTTTTT.

In its sample, this clone was seen a few times. The rearrangement joins TRBV11-3 to TRBJ2-1; TRBD2 is a possible D gene (5 bases). Trimming removed 1 base from V and 1 base from J, with 8 bases in between. From germline, CDR1 is SGHNT and CDR2 YENEEA. This CDR3 is 15 amino acids long. In DNA, the CDR3 is TGTGCCAGCAGCTTAGCGCGGGCGTCCTACAATGAGCAGTTCTTC. Translation: CASSLARASYNEQFF.

This chain joins TRBV5-1 and TRBJ2-3; D possibly corresponds to TRBD2 (6 bases). CDR3 size: 15 residues. V was trimmed by 4 bases and J by 2 bases, leaving 14 bases between them. Germline V gene lookup returns CDR1 SGHRS and CDR2 YFSETQ. CDR3 residues: CASSPLEGPTDTQYF. The CDR3 DNA follows: TGCGCCAGCAGCCCCCTGGAGGGCCCCACAGATACGCAGTATTTT.

This clone has only a few counts. CDR3 in DNA: TGTGCCAGCAGCTCGGGACAGCGGTACCAAGAGACCCAGTACTTC. It specifies CASSSGQRYQETQYF. This chain links TRBV5-5 with TRBJ2-5; 7 bases are shared with TRBD1. This CDR3 region has 15 residues. CDR1 is SGHKS, CDR2 YYEKEE, per germline (reference sequence). The trim removed 3 bases at V and 0 bases at J, leaving 5 bases unmatched.

Note on this clone: A clone one base away is much larger, so this may be a read error. The chain employs TRBV28 and TRBJ2-5; no definite D call. Trimming left V 6 bases short and J 5 bases short, with 7 bases between. CDR3 length: 11 amino acids. Germline V gives CDR1 MDHEN, CDR2 SYDVKM. The CDR3 loop is CASSHGETQYF. CDR3 bases: TGTGCCAGCAGCCACGGGGAGACCCAGTACTTC.

The J gene is TRBJ2-1, the V gene TRBV11-2; D remains ambiguous. Trimming removed 1 base from V and 0 bases from J, with 7 bases in between. Germline CDR1 SGHAT, CDR2 FQNNGV. The CDR3 runs to 15 residues. DNA of the CDR3: TGTGCCAGCAGCTTAGTAGCTCTCTCCTACAATGAGCAGTTCTTC. Its translation: CASSLVALSYNEQFF.

The CDR3 loop is CASSPGQESSEQYF. The CDR3 DNA reads TGTGCCAGCAGCCCGGGACAGGAATCCAGCGAGCAGTACTTC. The chain combines TRBV28 with TRBJ2-7; 8 bases agree with TRBD1. Trimming took 6 bases from V and 6 from J; bases not matched to a gene: 10. In germline, CDR1 is MDHEN, CDR2 SYDVKM. This CDR3 contains 14 residues. Complete variable domain (other parts from reference TRBV28 and TRBJ2-7): DVKVTQSSRYLVKRTGEKVFLECVQDMDHENMFWYRQDPGLGLRLIYFSYDVKMKEKGDIPEGYSVSREKKERFSLILESASTNQTSMYLCASSPGQESSEQYFGPGTRLTVT.

This clone was recorded a few times. This chain joins TRBV7-8 and TRBJ2-5; D ambiguous. Trimming removed 10 bases from V and 4 bases from J, with 16 bases in between. The CDR3 length is 13 residues. Germline CDR1 reads SGHVS; CDR2 reads FQNEAQ. The CDR3 reads CATRLLAPETQYF. The CDR3 nucleotides are TGTGCCACCAGACTTTTAGCTCCAGAGACCCAGTACTTC.

A few counts support this clone. The genes are TRBV27 and TRBJ2-4; tentative D call: TRBD2 (7 bases). The CDR3 runs to 15 residues. Trimming left V 2 bases short and J 11 bases short, with 19 bases between. The V gene's germline CDR1 is MNHEY and CDR2 SMNVEV (reference sequence). CDR3: CASSLARRGGGVQYF. The DNA for the CDR3 is TGTGCCAGCAGTTTAGCGAGACGCGGGGGCGGCGTTCAGTACTTC.